Following are 23 T cell receptor beta chains from one sample sequenced in a study of blood T cell repertoires in COVID-19. TCRdb keeps only in-frame clones here, not all; method: immunoSEQ multiplex PCR. Among approximately 100,000 clones listed, roughly 85% were seen once. Sequencing used peripheral blood. The origin of the receptors is a woman in her 70s with active or convalescent COVID-19.

V is TRBV10-1 and J is TRBJ2-4, with 7 bases that match TRBD2. Losses at the gene ends were 5 bases for V and 4 bases for J; bases not matched to a gene: 14. This CDR3 spans 17 amino acids. Germline V gene lookup returns CDR1 WNHNN and CDR2 SYGVQD (reference sequence). The CDR3 here is CASSHREERLPKNIQYF. The CDR3 DNA follows: TGCGCCAGCAGTCACCGGGAGGAGAGGCTTCCAAAAAACATTCAGTACTTC.

The chain uses TRBV14 and TRBJ1-2; 8 bases are shared with TRBD1. Germline CDR1 and CDR2: SGHDN and FVKESK. The CDR3 is 13 residues long. J gave up 4 bases and V 2 bases, and 0 bases lay outside the gene matches. CDR3 residues: CASSQTGGYGYTF. The CDR3 nucleotides read TGTGCCAGCAGCCAAACAGGGGGCTATGGCTACACCTTC.

The V and J genes are TRBV6-5 and TRBJ1-1; D remains ambiguous. Germline lookup yields CDR1 MNHEY and CDR2 SVGAGI. The CDR3 has 14 amino acids. Deletions cut 6 bases from V and 5 bases from J, with 16 bases between. The CDR3 reads CASSLIASSTEAFF. CDR3 nucleotide sequence: TGTGCCAGCAGCCTCATCGCTAGTTCGACTGAAGCTTTCTTT.

The chain uses TRBV11-2 and TRBJ2-7; TRBD1 agrees at 8 bases. This CDR3 is 16 amino acids long. The germline CDR1 and CDR2 sequences are SGHAT and FQNNGV. The junction had 10 bases not matched to a gene; V was cut back by 5 bases and J by 1 base. CDR3 sequence: CASSQIRGRGSYEQYF. CDR3 nucleotides: TGTGCCAGCAGCCAGATCAGGGGGCGCGGGTCCTACGAGCAGTACTTC.

This chain uses TRBV12-5 with TRBJ1-5; D is possibly TRBD1 (5 bases). This CDR3 region has 13 residues. Trimming cost V 4 bases and J 6 bases, with 10 bases left between them. Germline CDR1 LGHNT, CDR2 FRNRAP. CDR3: CASGSGRGQPQHF. DNA for the CDR3: TGTGCTAGTGGTTCAGGAAGGGGTCAGCCCCAGCATTTT.

The chain has TRBV28 and TRBJ2-5; D may be TRBD2 (6 bases). This CDR3 has 12 amino acids. Germline CDR1 and CDR2: MDHEN and SYDVKM. V lost 7 bases to trimming and J lost 9 bases, with 15 bases between them. The CDR3 sequence is CASNPNGGAQYF. DNA of the CDR3: TGTGCCAGCAATCCTAATGGAGGGGCCCAGTACTTC.

The chain carries TRBV23-1 and TRBJ2-7; possibly TRBD2 for D (6 bases). TRBV23-1 is designated an ORF whose function remains uncertain. The V end lost 0 bases, the J end lost 0 bases, and 9 bases lay between the germline ends. The CDR3 sequence is 15 residues long. CDR3 loop: CASSQSSGSSYEQYF. The CDR3 coding sequence is TGCGCCAGCAGTCAATCTAGCGGTAGCTCCTACGAGCAGTACTTC.

J is TRBJ1-2 and V is TRBV6-2 or TRBV6-3; D unclear. Per germline, CDR1 MNHEY and CDR2 SVGEGT. V was trimmed by 0 bases and J by 2 bases, leaving 7 bases between them. The CDR3 has 14 amino acids. This chain's CDR3 is CASSYSGGNYGYTF. The CDR3 DNA is TGTGCCAGCAGTTACTCAGGCGGAAACTATGGCTACACCTTC.

This chain connects TRBV24-1 to TRBJ1-2; TRBD1 matches at 9 bases. The CDR3 is 16 residues long. Germline CDR1 and CDR2: KGHDR and SFDVKD. V lost 4 bases to trimming and J lost 2 bases; unmatched junction nucleotides: 7. As DNA, the CDR3 is TGTGCCACCAGTGACCGGGACAGGGTTGGCAACTATGGCTACACCTTC. Translation gives CATSDRDRVGNYGYTF.

The chain joins TRBV11-2 to TRBJ2-3; TRBD2 aligns across 11 bases. Trimming removed 5 bases from V and 5 bases from J; junction bases left unmatched: 9. The CDR3 length is 16 residues. Germline lookup yields CDR1 SGHAT and CDR2 FQNNGV. The DNA for the CDR3 is TGTGCCAGCAGCGTCGGTCAACTAGCGGGAGTAGATACGCAGTATTTT. Translation: CASSVGQLAGVDTQYF.

This rearrangement joins TRBV6-5 to TRBJ1-6; TRBD1 is a possible D gene (6 bases). Germline V gene lookup returns CDR1 MNHEY and CDR2 SVGAGI. The CDR3 has 16 amino acids. V was cut by 2 bases and J by 6 bases, with 14 bases left in between. The CDR3 DNA follows: TGTGCCAGCAGTTACCGGGCGAGGGGGTCTAATTCACCCCTCCACTTT. Translating it yields CASSYRARGSNSPLHF.

This clone turned up a few times. CDR3 amino acids: CASSPRQKKNTEAFF. The CDR3 DNA reads as TGTGCCAGCAGCCCCCGACAGAAAAAGAACACTGAAGCTTTCTTT. This chain links TRBV11-3 with TRBJ1-1; the D gene is possibly TRBD1 (5 bases). This CDR3 has 15 residues. Trimming took off 5 bases at V and 1 base at J, with 14 bases between the two ends. Germline CDR1 reads SGHNT; CDR2 reads YENEEA.

The chain combines TRBV15 with TRBJ2-3, with 7 bases that match TRBD2. Trimming removed 5 bases from V and 4 bases from J; junction bases left unmatched: 12. Germline V gene data show CDR1 as LNHNV and CDR2 as YYDKDF (reference sequence). The length of the CDR3 is 16 residues. The CDR3 protein is CATSGFDGGVPDTQYF. The CDR3 DNA is TGTGCCACCAGCGGTTTTGATGGGGGGGTGCCAGATACGCAGTATTTT.

This chain uses TRBV7-2 with TRBJ2-1; 8 nucleotides line up with TRBD2. The germline V gene encodes CDR1 SGHTA and CDR2 FQGNSA. The CDR3 has 14 amino acids. V was clipped by 3 bases and J by 7 bases; unmatched bases: 5. As DNA, the CDR3 is TGTGCCAGCAGCTTCGGCACTAGCGGTAATGAGCAGTTCTTC. Amino acid sequence: CASSFGTSGNEQFF.

The V call is TRBV7-2, the J call TRBJ1-5, with TRBD1 matching 9 bases. The V gene's germline CDR1 is SGHTA and CDR2 FQGNSA. V dropped 2 bases and J dropped 6; count of bases not matched to a gene: 8. The CDR3 totals 16 residues. Here the CDR3 DNA reads TGTGCCAGCAGCTTACTGGGGACAGGGAGTGGTCAGCCCCAGCATTTT. Translation gives CASSLLGTGSGQPQHF.

The chain couples TRBV15 to TRBJ1-2; no clear D gene. This CDR3 spans 16 amino acids. The ends were cut back, 0 bases at V and 4 bases at J, with 15 bases in the middle. Per germline, CDR1 LNHNV and CDR2 YYDKDF (reference sequence). The CDR3 DNA is TGTGCCACCAGCAGAGAAACGCCCCGGAGCGGCTATGGCTACACCTTC. The encoded protein is CATSRETPRSGYGYTF.

The chain couples TRBV7-2 to TRBJ2-4; TRBD1 might be the D (6 bases). V was pared by 5 bases and J by 0 bases, with 11 bases between. Germline CDR1 is SGHTA and CDR2 is FQGNSA. This CDR3 is 15 amino acids long. CDR3 in amino acids: CASSQGYRAKNIQYF. Here the CDR3 DNA reads TGTGCCAGCAGCCAGGGGTATCGAGCCAAAAACATTCAGTACTTC.

This chain uses TRBV5-5 with TRBJ1-1; 11 bases map to TRBD1. Germline CDR1 and CDR2: SGHKS and YYEKEE (reference sequence). This CDR3 region has 16 residues. V lost 2 bases, J lost 4 bases, and 7 bases stayed unmatched. CDR3 loop: CASSFGTGGSGTEAFF. CDR3 DNA sequence: TGTGCCAGCAGCTTCGGGACAGGGGGAAGCGGCACTGAAGCTTTCTTT.

The V and J genes are TRBV5-4 and TRBJ1-1; D is uncertain. V gave up 5 bases and J gave up 1 base, with 12 bases separating them. CDR1 and CDR2 from the germline V gene are SGHNT and YYREEE (reference sequence). The CDR3 spans 14 residues. The CDR3 DNA follows: TGTGCCAGCAGTCCCAGAATACAGAACACTGAAGCTTTCTTT. Its protein product is CASSPRIQNTEAFF.

The chain recombines TRBV30 with TRBJ2-7, with a weak D call TRBD2 (6 bases). V was clipped by 0 bases and J by 2 bases, with 17 bases between them. The CDR3 spans 16 residues. Germline lookup yields CDR1 GTSNPN and CDR2 SVGIG (reference sequence). Here the CDR3 DNA reads TGTGCCTGGAGTGTACGTGGTGGAGGGCGCACCTACGAGCAGTACTTC. Protein product: CAWSVRGGGRTYEQYF.

V is TRBV27 and J is TRBJ2-7; 12 bases map to TRBD2. The CDR3 runs 18 residues. The ends lost 9 bases at V and 0 bases at J; junction bases unmatched: 15. In germline, CDR1 is MNHEY, CDR2 SMNVEV (reference sequence). The CDR3: CARGTGASGRVSSYEQYF. Here the CDR3 DNA reads TGTGCCAGGGGCACAGGGGCTAGCGGGAGGGTTAGCTCCTACGAGCAGTACTTC.

The V gene is TRBV20-1, the J gene TRBJ1-2, with TRBD1 matching 12 bases. Per germline, CDR1 DFQATT and CDR2 SNEGSKA (reference sequence). The J segment lost 5 bases and the V segment lost 3 bases, leaving 7 bases of the junction unmatched. The CDR3 spans 15 residues. CDR3 residues: CSASLRDRGRYGYTF. The CDR3 coding sequence is TGCAGTGCTAGTCTTCGGGACAGGGGGCGTTATGGCTACACCTTC.

V gene TRBV5-8 combines with J gene TRBJ2-1; TRBD2 matches 10 bases. Germline CDR1 reads SGHTS; CDR2 reads YDEGEE. This CDR3 has 17 amino acids. The ends lost 0 bases at V and 6 bases at J; junction bases unmatched: 9. The CDR3 reads CASSLVAGGKGTNEQFF. Written as DNA, the CDR3 is TGTGCCAGCAGCTTGGTAGCGGGAGGAAAAGGCACCAATGAGCAGTTCTTC.